This T cell receptor (beta chain) is from a study of cytomegalovirus exposure and HLA in healthy donors. General study findings and limits: The authors enumerated 150 to 200 TCR beta chains as linked to cytomegalovirus. In an earlier analysis, productive rearrangement rates for most beta V segments clustered near 87% or 30%. Immune exposure information comprised only CMV serostatus. Reportedly, TCR beta sequences accurately predicted HLA-A and HLA-B alleles in most subjects.

The PCR made use of 60 Vbeta and 13 Jbeta primers. Clones were read by immunoSEQ multiplex PCR, and TCRdb kept only the in-frame ones, dropping some. This table holds 40,000 or so clones. This CDR3 region has 15 residues. The germline V gene has CDR1 SEHNR and CDR2 FQNEAQ (reference sequence). V lost 7 bases to trimming and J lost 5 bases, with 21 bases between them. In regard to this clone: Its matching antigen is unknown.

The sample consisted of PBMCs. The chain employs TRBV7-9 and TRBJ2-7; D might be TRBD2 (5 bases). This receptor was identified in a male donor in good health and CMV-seronegative. Here the CDR3 reads CASMARGLDSDEQYF. In nucleotides, the CDR3 is TGTGCCAGCATGGCTCGTGGACTTGATAGCGACGAGCAGTACTTC.